This is a list of T cell receptor beta chains from one sample in a study of spatial heterogeneity in lung cancer. TCRdb fed the 5' RACE reads into MiXCR, producing one record per CDR3 protein. The data contain roughly 39,000 distinct CDR3 sequences, 6.5% to 8.5% of them singletons. Sequencing was performed on PBMCs, taken at surgery. The receptors were gathered from a female donor with early-stage non-small cell lung cancer. The CDR3 runs from the conserved cysteine through the conserved F or W. Fields, in order: D gene, J gene, V gene, clone size, CDR3 DNA, CDR3 protein. The D gene is left open where the match is weak. Rows may omit the clone size; those that give it use once, few, many or a size class.

D gene: .
J gene: TRBJ1-5
V gene: TRBV7-9
clone size: .
CDR3 DNA: TGTGCCAGCAGCTTAGCTTTAGGCCAGCCCCAGCATTTT
CDR3 protein: CASSLALGQPQHF

D gene: .
J gene: TRBJ1-1
V gene: TRBV6-5
clone size: .
CDR3 DNA: TGTGCCAGCAGACCCGGGGAGGGACGTGAAGCTTTCTTT
CDR3 protein: CASRPGEGREAFF

D gene: .
J gene: TRBJ2-7
V gene: TRBV7-9
clone size: .
CDR3 DNA: TGTGCCAGCAGCTTAGCCCTCGAGCAGTACTTC
CDR3 protein: CASSLALEQYF

D gene: TRBD1
J gene: TRBJ2-7
V gene: TRBV19
clone size: many
CDR3 DNA: TGTGCCAGTAGACGGAGACCGGGACAGCTCTCCTACGAGCAGTACTTC
CDR3 protein: CASRRRPGQLSYEQYF

D gene: .
J gene: TRBJ1-2
V gene: TRBV28
clone size: many
CDR3 DNA: TGTGCCAGCAGTCCAAGTGGCTACACCTTC
CDR3 protein: CASSPSGYTF

D gene: .
J gene: TRBJ2-1
V gene: TRBV12-3/TRBV12-4
clone size: .
CDR3 DNA: TGTGCCAGCAGTCTACTAGCCGAGCAGTTCTTC
CDR3 protein: CASSLLAEQFF

D gene: .
J gene: TRBJ2-2
V gene: TRBV2
clone size: many
CDR3 DNA: TGTGCCAGCAGTTACAGGGGCGGGGGCGCCGGGGAGCTGTTTTTT
CDR3 protein: CASSYRGGGAGELFF

D gene: .
J gene: TRBJ1-2
V gene: TRBV7-2
clone size: many
CDR3 DNA: TGTGCCAGCAGCTCAGGCAGGGTTCAGGGCTACACCTTC
CDR3 protein: CASSSGRVQGYTF

D gene: .
J gene: TRBJ1-5
V gene: TRBV10-3
clone size: many
CDR3 DNA: TGTGCCACAGTCGCGGACCCTCAGGGTCAGCCCCAGCATTTT
CDR3 protein: CATVADPQGQPQHF

D gene: TRBD2
J gene: TRBJ2-1
V gene: TRBV7-2
clone size: many
CDR3 DNA: TGTGCCAGCAGCCGCACTAGCGGAGCATACAATGAGCAGTTCTTC
CDR3 protein: CASSRTSGAYNEQFF

D gene: .
J gene: TRBJ2-3
V gene: TRBV20-1
clone size: many
CDR3 DNA: TGCAGTGCTACCCTCTTTGGGCAGGGCACAGATACGCAGTATTTT
CDR3 protein: CSATLFGQGTDTQYF

D gene: .
J gene: TRBJ2-7
V gene: TRBV5-1
clone size: many
CDR3 DNA: TGCGCCAGCAGCTTGGCCGCGGCAGCCCCAGGGAAGCAGTACTTC
CDR3 protein: CASSLAAAAPGKQYF

D gene: TRBD1
J gene: TRBJ2-2
V gene: TRBV6-5
clone size: .
CDR3 DNA: TGTGCCAGCAGTCCTTTGACAGGGGCGAACACCGGGGAGCTGTTTTTT
CDR3 protein: CASSPLTGANTGELFF

D gene: .
J gene: TRBJ1-2
V gene: TRBV18
clone size: .
CDR3 DNA: TGTGCCAGCTCACCACCCCGGGTCTCTCTGGAGAATGGCTACACCTTC
CDR3 protein: CASSPPRVSLENGYTF

D gene: TRBD1
J gene: TRBJ1-4
V gene: TRBV7-2
clone size: many
CDR3 DNA: TGTGCCAGCAGCTCACAGGGGGTGGATACCGGGAAACTGTTTTTT
CDR3 protein: CASSSQGVDTGKLFF

D gene: TRBD2
J gene: TRBJ2-3
V gene: TRBV7-2
clone size: few
CDR3 DNA: TGTGCCAGCAGCTTTTCCCCGCGGGGGGTAATAGATACGCAGTATTTT
CDR3 protein: CASSFSPRGVIDTQYF

D gene: .
J gene: TRBJ1-2
V gene: TRBV20-1
clone size: many
CDR3 DNA: TGCAGTGCTAGAGGGGAGCAGGATAACTATGGCTACACCTTC
CDR3 protein: CSARGEQDNYGYTF

D gene: .
J gene: TRBJ2-2
V gene: TRBV6-5
clone size: many
CDR3 DNA: TGTGCCAGCAGTTCCCCTTCTGGGGGTCCCGGGGAGCTGTTTTTT
CDR3 protein: CASSSPSGGPGELFF

D gene: .
J gene: TRBJ1-1
V gene: TRBV7-3
clone size: few
CDR3 DNA: TGTGCCAGCAGCGTTACAGGGAGCGCCACTGAAGCTTTCTTT
CDR3 protein: CASSVTGSATEAFF

D gene: TRBD2
J gene: TRBJ2-5
V gene: TRBV20-1
clone size: .
CDR3 DNA: TGCAGTGCTAGTGCGGGGGGGCCCGAGACCCAGTACTTC
CDR3 protein: CSASAGGPETQYF

D gene: .
J gene: TRBJ2-2
V gene: TRBV6-1
clone size: many
CDR3 DNA: TGTGCCAGCAGTGATTTCGGGGAGCTGTTTTTT
CDR3 protein: CASSDFGELFF

D gene: .
J gene: TRBJ1-1
V gene: TRBV3-1
clone size: once
CDR3 DNA: TGTGCCAGCAGCCTCGAGGGGGGGACTGCAGCTTTCTTT
CDR3 protein: CASSLEGGTAAFF

D gene: TRBD1
J gene: TRBJ1-5
V gene: TRBV5-1
clone size: many
CDR3 DNA: TGCGCCAGCAGCTCAGGGGGCGAGGGGATTCAGCCCCAGCATTTT
CDR3 protein: CASSSGGEGIQPQHF

D gene: .
J gene: TRBJ1-1
V gene: TRBV4-1
clone size: .
CDR3 DNA: TGCGCCAGCAGCCAAGACCCCGGACATACGAACACTGAAGCTTTCTTT
CDR3 protein: CASSQDPGHTNTEAFF

D gene: TRBD2
J gene: TRBJ2-7
V gene: TRBV5-1
clone size: many
CDR3 DNA: TGCGCCAGCAGCCGAGGGAGGGGAATTGAGCAGTACTTC
CDR3 protein: CASSRGRGIEQYF

D gene: .
J gene: TRBJ1-1
V gene: TRBV6-2/TRBV6-3
clone size: .
CDR3 DNA: TGTGCCAGCAGTTATTCCAGCGAAGCTTTCTTT
CDR3 protein: CASSYSSEAFF

D gene: .
J gene: TRBJ2-7
V gene: TRBV20-1
clone size: .
CDR3 DNA: TGCAGTGCCGTCGGGGGATGGATTGCGGGCTACGAGCAGTACTTC
CDR3 protein: CSAVGGWIAGYEQYF